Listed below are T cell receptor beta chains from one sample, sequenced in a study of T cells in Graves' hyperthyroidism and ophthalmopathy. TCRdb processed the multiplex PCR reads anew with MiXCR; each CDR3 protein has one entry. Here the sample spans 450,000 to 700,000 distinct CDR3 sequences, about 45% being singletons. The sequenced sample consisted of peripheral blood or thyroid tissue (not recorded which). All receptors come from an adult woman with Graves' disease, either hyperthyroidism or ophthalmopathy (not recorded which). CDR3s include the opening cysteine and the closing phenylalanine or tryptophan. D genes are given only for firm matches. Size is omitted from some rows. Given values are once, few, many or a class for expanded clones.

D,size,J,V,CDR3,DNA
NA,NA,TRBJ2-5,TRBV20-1,CSASLPGQTQYF,TGCAGTGCCAGTTTACCCGGGCAGACCCAGTACTTC
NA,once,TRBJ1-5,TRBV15,CATSRVSDHGYEHF,TGTGCCACCAGCAGAGTTAGTGACCACGGCTACGAGCATTTT
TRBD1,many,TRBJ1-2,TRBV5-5,CASRPTGRNGYTF,TGTGCCAGCAGACCGACAGGGCGGAATGGCTACACCTTC
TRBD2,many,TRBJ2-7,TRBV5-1,CASSLKLAAAYEQYF,TGCGCCAGCAGCCTCAAACTAGCGGCGGCCTACGAGCAGTACTTC
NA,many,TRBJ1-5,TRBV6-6,CASSYSGDQPQHF,TGTGCCAGCAGTTACTCAGGGGATCAGCCCCAGCATTTT
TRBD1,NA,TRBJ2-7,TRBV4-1,CASSFHRGQGFEQYF,TGCGCCAGCAGCTTCCACAGGGGGCAAGGGTTCGAGCAGTACTTC
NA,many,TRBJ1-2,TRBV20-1,CSARPTGMSSYGYTF,TGCAGTGCCAGGCCTACAGGAATGTCGAGCTATGGCTACACCTTC
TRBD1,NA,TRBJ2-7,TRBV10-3,CAIGSDRGHYEQYF,TGTGCCATCGGTTCGGACAGGGGGCACTACGAGCAGTACTTC
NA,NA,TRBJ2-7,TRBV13,CASTRNGAVNGDTYF,TGTGCCAGCACCCGGAACGGGGCAGTGAACGGGGACACCTACTTC
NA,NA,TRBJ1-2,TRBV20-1,CSARYRVRDGYTF,TGCAGTGCTAGGTACAGGGTCAGGGATGGCTACACCTTC
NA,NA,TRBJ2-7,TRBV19,CASSALSSLQYF,TGTGCCAGTAGTGCCTTGAGTTCTCTGCAGTACTTC